This T cell receptor (beta chain) was retrieved from a study of cytomegalovirus exposure and HLA in healthy donors. The PCR used 60 Vbeta and 13 Jbeta primers. In the source study's methods: A later analysis counted about 80 million unique TCR beta chains, some 10 million shared. The table came from immunoSEQ multiplex PCR; TCRdb's copy has only in-frame clones and leaves some out. For V, J and clone size, that table is used; D and trimming come from the DNA. The profile covers 150,000 to 200,000 clones, with about three quarters appearing a single time and less than 1.1% taken by the ten largest. The CDR3 length is 14 residues. Trimming at V came to 5 bases and at J to 7 bases, leaving 9 bases not matched to a gene. Germline V gives CDR1 SGHAT, CDR2 FQNNGV.

J is TRBJ1-1 and V is TRBV11-2, with 8 bases that match TRBD1. The sequenced material came from PBMCs. This sequence was found in a woman aged 40 to 49 in good health and CMV-seronegative. In DNA form, the CDR3 reads TGTGCCAGCAGCCCTCAGCGACAGGGGAATGAAGCTTTCTTT. Amino acid sequence: CASSPQRQGNEAFF. The entire variable domain, with the rest obtained from reference TRBV11-2 and TRBJ1-1, is as follows: EAGVAQSPRYKIIEKRQSVAFWCNPISGHATLYWYQQILGQGPKLLIQFQNNGVVDDSQLPKDRFSAERLKGVDSTLKIQPAKLEDSAVYLCASSPQRQGNEAFFGQGTRLTVV.